A single sample gave rise to the 20 T cell receptor beta chains below, sequenced in a study of regulatory T cells in long-lasting Graves disease (dated by TCRdb to 2020 to 2023). The sample's time point label is to be understood as: newly diagnosed GD, antithyroid drugs for less than 3 months. For both TCR sequencing and RNA sequencing, RNA was extracted from PBMCs in TRIzol. The library came from multiplex PCR. Instrument used: Illumina HiSeq 4000. iRepertoire HTBI primers and Arm-PCR amplification of CDR3 regions were used to construct TCR beta libraries. TCRdb reworked the public reads: Q25 trimming with fastp, MiXCR clone assembly, productive beta chains retained. Rows with one shared CDR3 protein collapse into an entry with the most common genes and DNA. The sample table shows 250,000 to 300,000 distinct CDR3 sequences, and around 18% are seen once. 12% to 15% of the sample lies in the top ten.

These data were also reused for a study on T cells in Graves' hyperthyroidism and ophthalmopathy.

The sequenced sample was peripheral blood mononuclear cells (PBMCs), obtained at new diagnosis, from a patient treated with antithyroid drugs. These TCRs come from a woman under 40 with Graves disease. Donor details come from another sample of the same person, matched by shared clones.

About this clonotype itself: This likely came from a read error, as a far larger clone is one base away. The V gene is TRBV2, the J gene TRBJ1-4; the D is unclear. CDR3 size: 11 residues. The V end was cut by 10 bases, the J end by 8 bases, with 11 bases between. CDR1 and CDR2 from the germline V gene are SNHLY and FYNNEI. DNA for the CDR3: TGTGCCATCAGCCGCGGGGAAAAACTGTTTTTT. This translates into CAISRGEKLFF.

V gene TRBV7-2 combines with J gene TRBJ2-7; 7 bases are shared with TRBD2. J gave up 0 bases and V 1 base, and 6 bases lay outside the gene matches. The CDR3 loop spans 16 amino acids. Germline loops: CDR1 SGHTA, CDR2 FQGNSA. The CDR3, as DNA: TGTGCCAGCAGCTTAGGCGGCGGGGGACCCTCCTACGAGCAGTACTTC. Translation gives CASSLGGGGPSYEQYF.

This clonotype was seen only a few times. CDR3 in amino acids: CASSHIDRISGNTIYF. Here the CDR3 DNA reads TGCGCCAGCAGCCACATTGACCGCATCTCTGGAAACACCATATATTTT. The chain uses TRBV4-1 and TRBJ1-3; D not resolved. With 3 bases removed from V and 0 bases from J, the gap between germline ends came to 12 bases. Germline V gene sequence: CDR1 MGHRA, CDR2 YSYEKL. The CDR3 loop spans 16 amino acids.

The chain joins TRBV4-1 to TRBJ1-4; weak D call: TRBD1 (6 bases). CDR3 length equals 15 residues. Trimming stripped 7 bases from V and 4 bases from J, with 16 bases between. Germline lookup yields CDR1 MGHRA and CDR2 YSYEKL. The CDR3 sequence: CASNRAGQNNEKLFF. For the CDR3, the DNA is TGCGCCAGCAACAGGGCCGGGCAGAATAATGAAAAACTGTTTTTT.

There are many counts of this clonotype. V is TRBV18 and J is TRBJ1-2, with TRBD1 matching over 10 bases. Germline V gives CDR1 KGHSH, CDR2 LQKENI. J gave up 10 bases and V 3 bases, and 5 bases lay outside the gene matches. The length of the CDR3 is 13 residues. The CDR3 is CASSPRGQGNYTF. The CDR3 coding sequence is TGTGCCAGCTCACCGCGGGGACAGGGGAACTACACCTTC.

This clonotype showed up many times. The V gene is TRBV6-1, the J gene TRBJ1-2; tentative D call: TRBD1 (6 bases). Germline CDR1 reads MNHNS; CDR2 reads SASEGT. The germline V and J ends were trimmed by 8 bases and 6 bases, with 16 bases remaining between them. The length of the CDR3 is 13 residues. CDR3 loop: CASRLSQGHGYTF. In nucleotides, the CDR3 is TGTGCCAGCCGTCTTTCACAGGGTCATGGCTACACCTTC.

This clonotype has a count of ten or more. This chain links TRBV12-3 or TRBV12-4 with TRBJ1-5, with D maybe TRBD1 (6 bases). Deletions cut 4 bases from V and 3 bases from J, with 7 bases between. The CDR3 covers 13 residues. The CDR3 sequence: CASSWDNNQPQHF. CDR3 coding DNA: TGTGCCAGCAGTTGGGACAACAATCAGCCCCAGCATTTT.

In this sample, this clonotype turned up many times. The rearrangement joins TRBV14 to TRBJ2-1, with D maybe TRBD2 (5 bases). This CDR3 has 15 amino acids. CDR1 and CDR2 from the germline V gene are SGHDN and FVKESK. V gave up 1 base and J gave up 5 bases, with 12 bases separating them. CDR3 DNA sequence: TGTGCCAGCAGCCAAGTACGGGGAGACGACAATGAGCAGTTCTTC. Translated: CASSQVRGDDNEQFF. The whole variable domain, filled in from reference TRBV14 and TRBJ2-1, reads EAGVTQFPSHSVIEKGQTVTLRCDPISGHDNLYWYRRVMGKEIKFLLHFVKESKQDESGMPNNRFLAERTGGTYSTLKVQPAELEDSGVYFCASSQVRGDDNEQFFGPGTRLTVL.

This clonotype was detected ten times or more. The chain is built from TRBV7-9 and TRBJ1-6, with a weak D call TRBD1 (5 bases). Germline V gene lookup returns CDR1 SEHNR and CDR2 FQNEAQ (reference sequence). The CDR3 loop spans 16 amino acids. Trimming shortened V by 2 bases and J by 9 bases, and 17 bases separated the two germline ends. The CDR3 loop reads CASSLKTVSQGSPLHF. CDR3 sequence (DNA): TGTGCCAGCAGCTTAAAGACAGTTTCTCAGGGTTCACCCCTCCACTTT.

This clonotype showed up many times. J is TRBJ1-1 and V is TRBV20-1; 8 bases fit TRBD1. Trimming cost V 0 bases and J 1 base; bases outside gene matches: 10. CDR1 is DFQATT and CDR2 is SNEGSKA in the germline V gene (reference sequence). CDR3 size: 17 residues. CDR3 sequence (DNA): TGCAGTGCTAGAGATATTTCAGGGGGCGCACGGAACACTGAAGCTTTCTTT. Translation gives CSARDISGGARNTEAFF.

This clonotype was seen ten or more times. This chain uses TRBV9 with TRBJ1-1; 9 bases align to TRBD1. Germline values: CDR1 SGDLS, CDR2 YYNGEE. The trim removed 2 bases at V and 8 bases at J, leaving 10 bases unmatched. There are 15 residues in the CDR3. This CDR3 reads CASSVYGTGTSEAFF. In nucleotides, the CDR3 is TGTGCCAGCAGCGTGTACGGGACAGGGACGTCCGAAGCTTTCTTT. Supplemented by reference TRBV9 and TRBJ1-1, the full variable domain reads DSGVTQTPKHLITATGQRVTLRCSPRSGDLSVYWYQQSLDQGLQFLIQYYNGEERAKGNILERFSAQQFPDLHSELNLSSLELGDSALYFCASSVYGTGTSEAFFGQGTRLTVV.

This clonotype occurred many times. The gene calls are TRBV4-1 and TRBJ1-5, with unresolved D. Germline V CDR1 and CDR2: MGHRA, YSYEKL. The ends were cut back, 5 bases at V and 2 bases at J, with 13 bases in the middle. This CDR3 region has 15 residues. The CDR3 spells CASSYEGRGNQPQHF. The CDR3 DNA is TGCGCCAGCAGCTATGAGGGAAGGGGCAATCAGCCCCAGCATTTT.

This clonotype was detected many times. The J gene is TRBJ2-7, the V gene TRBV7-2; 11 bases align to TRBD1. This CDR3 has 17 amino acids. J lost 4 bases, V lost 4 bases, and 12 bases had no gene match. Germline CDR1 and CDR2: SGHTA and FQGNSA. CDR3 in DNA: TGTGCCAGCAGCTCAACCGCCGTCGGGACAGGGGGATACGAGCAGTACTTC. Its protein product is CASSSTAVGTGGYEQYF.

This clonotype was detected many times. The gene calls are TRBV7-6 and TRBJ1-3; D is possibly TRBD1 (5 bases). Germline CDR1 and CDR2: SGHVS and FNYEAQ. The CDR3 spans 13 residues. V was cut by 6 bases and J by 4 bases, with 10 bases left in between. The CDR3, as DNA: TGTGCCAGCAGATCAGGGCTGGGAAACACCATATATTTT. Its protein is CASRSGLGNTIYF.

V and J are TRBV11-2 and TRBJ2-3, with 14 bases identical to TRBD2. The germline gives CDR1 SGHAT, CDR2 FQNNGV. V shed 10 bases and J 0 bases; nucleotides not matched to a gene: 12. The CDR3 runs to 18 residues. CDR3 bases: TGTGCCACCCACTCGACTAGCGGGGGGGGCCAAAGCACAGATACGCAGTATTTT. Its protein is CATHSTSGGGQSTDTQYF.

Details on this clonotype: Given a much more abundant clone one base away, this may be a read error. This chain links TRBV5-6 with TRBJ1-6, with 8 bases that match TRBD1. Germline V gene sequence: CDR1 SGHDT, CDR2 YYEEEE. CDR3 size: 16 residues. This CDR3 reads CTSSLSQGADGSPLHF. The CDR3, as DNA: TGTACCAGCAGCTTGAGTCAGGGGGCGGATGGTTCACCCCTCCACTTT.

This clonotype was seen a few times. This chain links TRBV5-4 with TRBJ2-2; D possibly matches TRBD1 or TRBD2 (6 bases each). The germline V gene has CDR1 SGHNT and CDR2 YYREEE (reference sequence). V lost 3 bases to trimming and J lost 5 bases, with 17 bases between them. The CDR3 is 16 residues long. The CDR3 DNA sequence: TGTGCCAGCAGCTCGCCCTCAGGGGCGGGAACCGGGGAGCTGTTTTTT. Encoded protein: CASSSPSGAGTGELFF.

This clonotype has ten or more counts. The rearrangement uses TRBV3-1 and TRBJ1-6, with TRBD1 identical over 7 bases. Per germline, CDR1 LGHDT and CDR2 YNNKEL (reference sequence). The trim removed 5 bases at V and 9 bases at J, leaving 4 bases unmatched. The CDR3 sequence is 13 residues long. This chain's CDR3 is CASSSRGRSPLHF. The CDR3 coding sequence is TGTGCCAGCAGCTCAAGGGGGCGTTCACCCCTCCACTTT. Full variable domain (rest looked up from reference TRBV3-1 and TRBJ1-6): DTAVSQTPKYLVTQMGNDKSIKCEQNLGHDTMYWYKQDSKKFLKIMFSYNNKELIINETVPNRFSPKSPDKAHLNLHINSLELGDSAVYFCASSSRGRSPLHFGNGTRLTVT.

About this clonotype: This may arise from a read error, as a much more abundant clone is one base away. The CDR3: CASSGSGQGPAFF. DNA for the CDR3: TGCGCCAGCAGTGGGTCGGGGCAGGGCCCAGCTTTCTTT. The V call is TRBV10-2, the J call TRBJ1-1, with a weak D call TRBD1 (5 bases). Looked up from germline, CDR1 is WSHSY and CDR2 is SAAADI. V lost 4 bases and J 10 bases, leaving 16 bases between the germline ends. CDR3 length: 13 amino acids.

This clonotype was picked up one time. This rearrangement joins TRBV6-2 or TRBV6-3 to TRBJ2-5, with 9 bases fitting TRBD1. CDR1 and CDR2 (germline): MNHEY, SVGEGT. With V trimmed by 6 bases and J by 6 bases, 5 bases remained unmatched. The CDR3 extends over 13 amino acids. CDR3 DNA: TGTGCCAGCAGCCCGGGACAGGGTCAGACCCAGTACTTC. Translating gives CASSPGQGQTQYF.